This T cell receptor beta chain was sequenced for a study of blood T cell repertoires in COVID-19. The wider study: Sample material is recorded as cDNA or gDNA derived from T cells, B-cell-depleted T cells, or PBMCs.

TCRdb's copy holds only in-frame clones and misses some; the assay was immunoSEQ multiplex PCR. Of about 120,000 clones listed, roughly nine tenths were seen once; the top ten hold about 4%. This TCR came from a man aged 50-60 years with active COVID-19. Sequencing input: peripheral blood.

This CDR3 is CASSLGTGNYNEQFF. The CDR3 DNA is TGTGCCAGCAGCTTAGGGACAGGGAATTACAATGAGCAGTTCTTC. The gene calls are TRBV13 and TRBJ2-1, with 7 bases matching TRBD1. Germline lookup yields CDR1 PRHDT and CDR2 FYEKMQ (reference sequence). The CDR3 runs to 15 residues. V was pared by 0 bases and J by 4 bases, with 3 bases of the junction left unmatched.